This is a list of T cell receptor beta chains from one sample in a study of T-cell reconstitution after alpha-beta-depleted transplantation in children. TCRdb recomputed calls from the PCR reads with MiXCR, one row per CDR3 protein. This sample carries approximately 1,000,000 distinct CDR3 sequences, about 30% of them seen once, and the ten largest clones take more than 25%. Sequencing was performed on PBMCs, mostly from graft donor cells, taken 360 days after TCRalphabeta/CD19-depleted stem cell transplant. The receptors stem from a boy in the first two years of life who had a stem cell transplant for SCID, so the T cells may come from the graft donor. The CDR3 runs from the conserved cysteine through the conserved F or W. D genes are given only for firm matches. Some rows mark clone size as missing; the rest say once, few, many or name a class of expanded clone.

clone_size: NA; v_call: TRBV20-1; d_call: TRBD1; j_call: TRBJ2-7; cdr3_nt: TGCAGTGCATACCAGGGGGCCCGGGACGAGCAGTACTTC; cdr3_aa: CSAYQGARDEQYF
clone_size: NA; v_call: TRBV7-2; d_call: NA; j_call: TRBJ1-1; cdr3_nt: TGTGCCAGCAGCCTTTATGGGGGCTATCTTCCTGAAGCTTTCTTT; cdr3_aa: CASSLYGGYLPEAFF
clone_size: few; v_call: TRBV10-3; d_call: TRBD1; j_call: TRBJ1-1; cdr3_nt: TGTGCCATCAGTGAGCTTCGGGACAGAGGTCACAATACTGAAGCTTTCTTT; cdr3_aa: CAISELRDRGHNTEAFF
clone_size: NA; v_call: TRBV5-6; d_call: NA; j_call: TRBJ1-6; cdr3_nt: TGTGCCAGCAGCTTGCGGAGGGGTAATCCCCTCCACTTT; cdr3_aa: CASSLRRGNPLHF
clone_size: few; v_call: TRBV5-1; d_call: TRBD1; j_call: TRBJ2-7; cdr3_nt: TGCGCCAGCACCCCCGGGACAGTCTACGAGCAGTACTTC; cdr3_aa: CASTPGTVYEQYF
clone_size: NA; v_call: TRBV24-1; d_call: NA; j_call: TRBJ2-2; cdr3_nt: TGTGCCACCAGTGACCGGGGGTCCGGGGAGCTGTTTTTT; cdr3_aa: CATSDRGSGELFF
clone_size: NA; v_call: TRBV28; d_call: TRBD1; j_call: TRBJ2-7; cdr3_nt: TGTGCCAGCAGTAAACATGGGACAGGGATAAATTCCTACGAGCAGTACTTC; cdr3_aa: CASSKHGTGINSYEQYF
clone_size: NA; v_call: TRBV29-1; d_call: TRBD1; j_call: TRBJ2-1; cdr3_nt: TGCAGCGTCGGACAGGGGTTGAATGAGCAGTTCTTC; cdr3_aa: CSVGQGLNEQFF
clone_size: NA; v_call: TRBV6-1; d_call: TRBD2; j_call: TRBJ2-7; cdr3_nt: TGTGCCAGCAGTCAGGGACTAGCGGTAGCCTACGAGCAGTACTTC; cdr3_aa: CASSQGLAVAYEQYF
clone_size: NA; v_call: TRBV10-3; d_call: NA; j_call: TRBJ2-2; cdr3_nt: TGTGCCATCAGTGAGTCGGCTAGCTCGACCGGGGAGCTGTTTTTT; cdr3_aa: CAISESASSTGELFF
clone_size: NA; v_call: TRBV9; d_call: NA; j_call: TRBJ2-7; cdr3_nt: TGTGCCAGCAGCGTAGACCTAATCTCCTACGAGCAGTACTTC; cdr3_aa: CASSVDLISYEQYF
clone_size: NA; v_call: TRBV4-2; d_call: TRBD2; j_call: TRBJ2-7; cdr3_nt: TGTGCCAGCAGCGATGGACTAGCGGGGGACTGGCGCTACGAGCAGTACTTC; cdr3_aa: CASSDGLAGDWRYEQYF
clone_size: NA; v_call: TRBV20-1; d_call: NA; j_call: TRBJ1-2; cdr3_nt: TGCAGTGCCCCCGGGGGGGAGATGAATGGCTACACCTTC; cdr3_aa: CSAPGGEMNGYTF
clone_size: NA; v_call: TRBV5-1; d_call: NA; j_call: TRBJ1-1; cdr3_nt: TGCGCCAGCAGGGTCGGGGCGACGCACACTGAAGCTTTCTTT; cdr3_aa: CASRVGATHTEAFF
clone_size: NA; v_call: TRBV5-1; d_call: NA; j_call: TRBJ1-1; cdr3_nt: TGCGCCAGCAGCTTGGAGGCGGTGAACACTGAAGCTTTCTTT; cdr3_aa: CASSLEAVNTEAFF
clone_size: NA; v_call: TRBV30; d_call: TRBD1; j_call: TRBJ2-7; cdr3_nt: TGTGCCTGGAGTGTATGGGACAGGGGTGGATACGAGCAGTACTTC; cdr3_aa: CAWSVWDRGGYEQYF
clone_size: once; v_call: TRBV12-3/TRBV12-4; d_call: TRBD2; j_call: TRBJ2-1; cdr3_nt: TGTACCAGCAGTTGCGGTGAGCTCCTCGGGGGGGCTGGTAGGAATGAGCAGTTCTTC; cdr3_aa: CTSSCGELLGGAGRNEQFF
clone_size: NA; v_call: TRBV20-1; d_call: NA; j_call: TRBJ1-3; cdr3_nt: TGCAGTGCTAGAGCGGCTGGACCGGGGGACACCATATATTTT; cdr3_aa: CSARAAGPGDTIYF
clone_size: NA; v_call: TRBV4-1; d_call: NA; j_call: TRBJ2-4; cdr3_nt: TGCGCCAGCAGCCCCCCGGGGAAGGGTGCCAAAAACATTCAGTACTTC; cdr3_aa: CASSPPGKGAKNIQYF
clone_size: few; v_call: TRBV12-3/TRBV12-4; d_call: NA; j_call: TRBJ1-1; cdr3_nt: TGTGCCAGCAGTTTAGGGCCTACCCCGAACACTGAAGCTTTCTTT; cdr3_aa: CASSLGPTPNTEAFF
clone_size: NA; v_call: TRBV4-1; d_call: NA; j_call: TRBJ2-7; cdr3_nt: TGCGCCAGCAGCCAAGGAGCGCTGGAAGAGCAGTACTTC; cdr3_aa: CASSQGALEEQYF
clone_size: NA; v_call: TRBV12-3/TRBV12-4; d_call: NA; j_call: TRBJ1-2; cdr3_nt: TGTGCCAGCAGTTCCTGGTCTTTGGGGTATGGCTACACCTTC; cdr3_aa: CASSSWSLGYGYTF
clone_size: few; v_call: TRBV7-9; d_call: TRBD2; j_call: TRBJ2-1; cdr3_nt: TGTGCCAGCAGCTTAGCGTGGACTAGGGATCCCTACAATGAGCAGTTCTTC; cdr3_aa: CASSLAWTRDPYNEQFF
clone_size: few; v_call: TRBV12-3/TRBV12-4; d_call: NA; j_call: TRBJ1-1; cdr3_nt: TGTGCCAGCAGTTTAGCCGGAGAGATGAACACTGAAGCTTTCTTT; cdr3_aa: CASSLAGEMNTEAFF
clone_size: NA; v_call: TRBV2; d_call: NA; j_call: TRBJ2-3; cdr3_nt: TGTGCCAGCAGTGAACCTAGCGTACCACGTCCTACGCAGTATTTT; cdr3_aa: CASSEPSVPRPTQYF
clone_size: NA; v_call: TRBV20-1; d_call: NA; j_call: TRBJ2-3; cdr3_nt: TGCAGTGCGCACCAACTAAGCACAGATACGCAGTATTTT; cdr3_aa: CSAHQLSTDTQYF
clone_size: few; v_call: TRBV6-5; d_call: NA; j_call: TRBJ2-1; cdr3_nt: TGTGCCAGCAGTTACGGCGCCACAGGGCAATGGGGTGAGCAGTTCTTC; cdr3_aa: CASSYGATGQWGEQFF
clone_size: few; v_call: TRBV3-1; d_call: TRBD2; j_call: TRBJ2-1; cdr3_nt: TGTGCCAGCAGCCCTCTTACTAGCGGGGGCAAGTCCTACAATGAGCAGTTCTTC; cdr3_aa: CASSPLTSGGKSYNEQFF
clone_size: NA; v_call: TRBV5-1; d_call: NA; j_call: TRBJ2-2; cdr3_nt: TGCGCCAGCAGCTTGGTTCAGCCGGCGTTCACCGGGGAGCTGTTTTTT; cdr3_aa: CASSLVQPAFTGELFF
clone_size: NA; v_call: TRBV5-1; d_call: NA; j_call: TRBJ2-3; cdr3_nt: TGCGCCAGCAGCGAAGTTAGCACAGATACGCAGTATTTT; cdr3_aa: CASSEVSTDTQYF
clone_size: NA; v_call: TRBV3-1; d_call: NA; j_call: TRBJ2-5; cdr3_nt: TGTGCCAGCAGCCAAGCATTCGGGAGAAAGTACCAAGAGACCCAGTACTTC; cdr3_aa: CASSQAFGRKYQETQYF
clone_size: few; v_call: TRBV4-1; d_call: TRBD1; j_call: TRBJ2-1; cdr3_nt: TGCGCCAGCAGCCAAGATACAGGGGTATCCTACAATGAGCAGTTCTTC; cdr3_aa: CASSQDTGVSYNEQFF
clone_size: few; v_call: TRBV6-5; d_call: TRBD2; j_call: TRBJ2-1; cdr3_nt: TGTGCCAGCATTAGCGTCCAGCGGGGGGCCCGATTCAATGAGCAGTTCTTC; cdr3_aa: CASISVQRGARFNEQFF